This TCR beta chain originates from a study of T cells in localized non-small cell lung cancer. Study-wide results and caveats: Exceeding tumor, uninvolved adjacent lung had the highest T cell clonality. Longer overall survival was associated with a higher density of T cells in the blood. Heterogeneity is still possible, as just one tumor region was sequenced. Median approximately 58 top-100 tumor clones were shared with paired adjacent lung.

On this clone: What it recognizes is unknown.

Only in-frame clones appear in the TCRdb table, and some are missing; sequencing was by immunoSEQ multiplex PCR. The table has around 25,000 clones, around four fifths seen once. Deletions cut 0 bases from V and 10 bases from J, with 10 bases between. Germline CDR1 and CDR2: SSHAT and FNYEAQ (reference sequence). This CDR3 spans 13 amino acids. The chain uses TRBV7-7 and TRBJ2-1, with D possibly being TRBD2 (5 bases). Here the sequenced sample was peripheral blood, taken before any cancer treatment. The receptor was isolated from a woman aged 40 to 75 with stage I lung adenocarcinoma. The CDR3 spells CASSLAGRGEQFF. CDR3 coding DNA: TGTGCCAGCAGCTTAGCGGGTCGAGGGGAGCAGTTCTTC.